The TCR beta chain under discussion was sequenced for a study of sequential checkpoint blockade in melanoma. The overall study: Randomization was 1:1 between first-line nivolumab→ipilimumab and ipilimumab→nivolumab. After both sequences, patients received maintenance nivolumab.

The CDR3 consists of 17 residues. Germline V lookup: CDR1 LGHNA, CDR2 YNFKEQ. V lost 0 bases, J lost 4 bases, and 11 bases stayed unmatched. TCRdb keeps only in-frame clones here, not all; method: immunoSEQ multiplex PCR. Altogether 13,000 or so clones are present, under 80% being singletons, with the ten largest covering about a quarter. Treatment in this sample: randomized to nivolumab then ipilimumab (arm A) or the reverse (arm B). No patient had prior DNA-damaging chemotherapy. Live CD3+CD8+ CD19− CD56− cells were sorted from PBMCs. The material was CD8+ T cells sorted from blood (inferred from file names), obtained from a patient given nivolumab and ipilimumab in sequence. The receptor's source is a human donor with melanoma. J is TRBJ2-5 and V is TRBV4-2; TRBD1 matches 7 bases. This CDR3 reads CASSQEGGLRQGETQYF. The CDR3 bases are TGTGCCAGCAGCCAAGAAGGGGGCTTGCGGCAAGGAGAGACCCAGTACTTC.